The 19 T cell receptor beta chains in this list originate from one sample, sequenced in a study of cytomegalovirus exposure and HLA in healthy donors. The PCR used 60 Vbeta and 13 Jbeta primers. Sequencing used immunoSEQ multiplex PCR; TCRdb keeps in-frame clones, though not all of them. The sample holds approximately 72,000 clones. The specimen was PBMCs. Source of these receptors: a woman aged 40 to 50 in good health and CMV-seropositive.

J is TRBJ2-5 and V is TRBV5-6; 7 bases are shared with TRBD2. CDR1 and CDR2 (germline): SGHDT, YYEEEE. Trimming at V came to 4 bases and at J to 1 base, leaving 4 bases not matched to a gene. CDR3 length: 14 residues. CDR3 residues: CASSVTSAQETQYF. CDR3 nucleotide sequence: TGTGCCAGCAGCGTTACTAGCGCCCAAGAGACCCAGTACTTC.

The chain joins TRBV18 to TRBJ2-1, with TRBD2 matching over 8 bases. The V gene's germline CDR1 is KGHSH and CDR2 LQKENI. The CDR3 totals 16 residues. After removal of 3 bases from V and 5 bases from J, the junction contained 9 bases not matched to a gene. CDR3 loop: CASSPTGGRTDNEQFF. The CDR3 nucleotides are TGTGCCAGCTCACCTACGGGGGGGCGGACCGACAATGAGCAGTTCTTC. The whole variable domain, remainder taken from reference TRBV18 and TRBJ2-1, is NAGVMQNPRHLVRRRGQEARLRCSPMKGHSHVYWYRQLPEEGLKFMVYLQKENIIDESGMPKERFSAEFPKEGPSILRIQQVVRGDSAAYFCASSPTGGRTDNEQFFGPGTRLTVL.

The chain carries TRBV2 and TRBJ2-1, with TRBD1 matching over 8 bases. The V and J ends lost 4 bases and 2 bases, in that order; junction bases with no gene match: 7. Germline lookup yields CDR1 SNHLY and CDR2 FYNNEI. The CDR3 totals 16 residues. DNA of the CDR3: TGTGCCAGCAGTGGTCCTCGGGACAGGCCCTACAATGAGCAGTTCTTC. Translation gives CASSGPRDRPYNEQFF.

The chain is built from TRBV19 and TRBJ1-1, with D possibly TRBD1 on 6 matching bases. The CDR3 extends over 15 amino acids. Germline V CDR1 and CDR2: LNHDA, SQIVND (reference sequence). Trimming removed 4 bases at V and 0 bases at J, with 12 bases between. The CDR3 loop is CASSNRDTLNTEAFF. The CDR3 nucleotides read TGTGCCAGTAGTAACCGGGACACCCTGAACACTGAAGCTTTCTTT.

The J gene is TRBJ2-7, the V gene TRBV5-1, with D hard to call. The length of the CDR3 is 15 residues. Germline CDR1 and CDR2: SGHRS and YFSETQ. The V and J ends lost 4 bases and 1 base respectively, with 15 bases between them. The CDR3 is CASSPSGLRSYEQYF. The CDR3 bases are TGCGCCAGCAGCCCCAGTGGTCTCAGGTCCTACGAGCAGTACTTC.

The rearrangement links TRBV19 to TRBJ1-1; unclear D gene. This CDR3 is built from 15 residues. V was trimmed by 4 bases and J by 7 bases, leaving 19 bases between them. CDR1 and CDR2 (germline): LNHDA, SQIVND (reference sequence). In DNA form, the CDR3 reads TGTGCCAGTAGTACCGCGGGGAGGGTTTTGGGTGAAGCTTTCTTT. It is translated as CASSTAGRVLGEAFF. Together with reference TRBV19 and TRBJ1-1, the CDR3 gives the full variable domain: DGGITQSPKYLFRKEGQNVTLSCEQNLNHDAMYWYRQDPGQGLRLIYYSQIVNDFQKGDIAEGYSVSREKKESFPLTVTSAQKNPTAFYLCASSTAGRVLGEAFFGQGTRLTVV.

The gene calls are TRBV6-5 and TRBJ1-6; 9 bases map to TRBD1. CDR3 length: 14 amino acids. The germline V gene encodes CDR1 MNHEY and CDR2 SVGAGI. The V and J ends lost 8 bases and 9 bases, in that order; junction bases with no gene match: 8. The CDR3: CASGIGQGTSPLHF. CDR3 nucleotides: TGTGCCAGCGGTATAGGACAGGGGACTTCACCCCTCCACTTT.

This chain connects TRBV7-2 to TRBJ1-4; 10 bases are a match to TRBD1. This CDR3 is 14 amino acids long. Germline V gives CDR1 SGHTA, CDR2 FQGNSA. V lost 5 bases and J lost 7; bases outside the gene matches: 4. The CDR3 sequence: CASSPGQGFEKLFF. The CDR3 DNA reads as TGTGCCAGCAGCCCGGGACAGGGGTTTGAAAAACTGTTTTTT.

The V and J genes are TRBV4-2 and TRBJ2-3, with TRBD2 matching 9 bases. With V trimmed by 0 bases and J by 4 bases, 5 bases remained unmatched. The CDR3 extends over 16 amino acids. Germline CDR1 reads LGHNA; CDR2 reads YNFKEQ. The CDR3 DNA is TGTGCCAGCAGCCAAGATCCAGCGGGGGGACCAGATACGCAGTATTTT. Protein product: CASSQDPAGGPDTQYF.

The chain combines TRBV4-3 with TRBJ1-2; no reliable D call. V was trimmed by 6 bases and J by 7 bases, leaving 6 bases between them. The CDR3 runs 10 residues. Germline CDR1 LGHNA, CDR2 YSLEER. In DNA, the CDR3 is TGCGCCAGCAGTCTGGCTGGCTACACCTTC. It is translated as CASSLAGYTF.

The chain joins TRBV28 to TRBJ2-7, with 7 bases fitting TRBD1. The CDR3 spans 12 residues. The V and J ends lost 8 bases and 4 bases, in that order; junction bases with no gene match: 5. Germline CDR1 and CDR2: MDHEN and SYDVKM. The CDR3 DNA is TGTGCCAGCCGGGACAGACGATACGAGCAGTACTTC. Protein: CASRDRRYEQYF.

V usage is TRBV10-3 and J usage is TRBJ1-5; 8 bases fit TRBD1. With 6 bases clipped from V and 0 bases from J, the junction kept 4 bases outside the gene matches. CDR3 length: 15 residues. CDR1 ENHRY and CDR2 SYGVKD come from the germline V gene. CDR3 loop: CAIREGQDSNQPQHF. CDR3 coding DNA: TGTGCCATCAGGGAGGGACAGGATAGCAATCAGCCCCAGCATTTT.

The CDR3 region is CASSLGTAYTEAFF. CDR3 nucleotide sequence: TGTGCCAGCAGTTTGGGGACAGCTTACACTGAAGCTTTCTTT. The rearrangement joins TRBV6-5 to TRBJ1-1; 7 nucleotides match TRBD1. Germline CDR1 reads MNHEY; CDR2 reads SVGAGI. The J segment lost 3 bases and the V segment lost 4 bases, leaving 5 bases of the junction unmatched. The CDR3 length is 14 residues.

The chain couples TRBV2 to TRBJ1-6; D is unresolved. CDR3 size: 20 residues. Trimming shortened V by 3 bases and J by 0 bases, and 21 bases separated the two germline ends. Germline CDR1 is SNHLY and CDR2 is FYNNEI. The CDR3 coding sequence is TGTGCCAGCAGTGACAGGCAGGCGACCCCACGGGGCTCCTATAATTCACCCCTCCACTTT. Translated: CASSDRQATPRGSYNSPLHF. Looking up the rest from reference TRBV2 and TRBJ1-6 gives the full variable domain: EPEVTQTPSHQVTQMGQEVILRCVPISNHLYFYWYRQILGQKVEFLVSFYNNEISEKSEIFDDQFSVERPDGSNFTLKIRSTKLEDSAMYFCASSDRQATPRGSYNSPLHFGNGTRLTVT.

The chain couples TRBV6-1 to TRBJ2-1; 7 bases align to TRBD1. The germline gives CDR1 MNHNS, CDR2 SASEGT. This CDR3 is built from 15 residues. Unmatched junction bases numbered 9, after V lost 7 bases and J lost 3 bases. In DNA form, the CDR3 reads TGTGCCAGCAATGACCCGGGACAGAGCTACAATGAGCAGTTCTTC. This gives the protein CASNDPGQSYNEQFF.

As concerns this clone: Different DNA sequences within this sample yield the same CDR3. The chain uses TRBV6-1 and TRBJ2-1; D call uncertain. The CDR3 is 13 amino acids. Trimming removed 4 bases at V and 0 bases at J, with 4 bases between. Germline V lookup: CDR1 MNHNS, CDR2 SASEGT. As DNA, the CDR3 is TGTGCCAGCAGTGGGAGCTCCTACAATGAGCAGTTCTTC. This codes for CASSGSSYNEQFF.

The V call is TRBV5-1, the J call TRBJ1-4; unclear D gene. V lost 4 bases and J lost 5, with 18 bases in between. This CDR3 contains 16 residues. Germline V gene lookup returns CDR1 SGHRS and CDR2 YFSETQ. The CDR3 region is CASSLNARASNEKLFF. The CDR3 DNA reads as TGCGCCAGCAGCCTGAATGCGAGGGCCAGCAATGAAAAACTGTTTTTT.

The genes are TRBV4-1 and TRBJ2-1; possibly TRBD2 for D (6 bases). CDR3 size: 17 residues. The germline V and J ends were trimmed by 3 bases and 12 bases, with 27 bases remaining between them. Germline V gene sequence: CDR1 MGHRA, CDR2 YSYEKL. The chain's CDR3 is CASSQGLIGTHSYLQFF. The CDR3 DNA is TGCGCCAGCAGCCAGGGACTTATCGGGACTCATAGTTACCTGCAGTTCTTC.

This chain links TRBV19 with TRBJ2-2, with D uncertain. This CDR3 contains 12 residues. Trimming shortened V by 7 bases and J by 1 base, and 4 bases separated the two germline ends. The germline gives CDR1 LNHDA, CDR2 SQIVND (reference sequence). For the CDR3, the DNA is TGTGCCAGTACGTTGAACACCGGGGAGCTGTTTTTT. Its translation: CASTLNTGELFF.